This entry is about one T cell receptor beta chain. This specimen belongs to a study of PD-L1 blockade in urothelial cancer. The CDR3 length is 15 residues. Trimming stripped 0 bases from V and 6 bases from J, with 14 bases between. Germline loops: CDR1 SGHRS, CDR2 YFSETQ. TCRdb keeps only in-frame clones here, not all; method: immunoSEQ multiplex PCR. The data contain under 90,000 clones, roughly nine tenths of them singletons. Sequenced here: PBMCs, sampled around atezolizumab (anti-PD-L1) treatment. The gene calls are TRBV5-1 and TRBJ2-3, with D maybe TRBD2 (7 bases). The source of this sequence is a man aged 60-69 years with urothelial cancer. CDR3 amino acids: CASSLAGGGADTQYF. CDR3 nucleotide sequence: TGCGCCAGCAGCTTGGCCGGTGGGGGGGCGGATACGCAGTATTTT.